These 6 T cell receptor beta chains were sequenced from one sample in a study of blood T cell repertoires in COVID-19. The method was immunoSEQ multiplex PCR; TCRdb's version includes in-frame clones alone and lacks a portion of them. This table has around 300,000 clones, roughly nine tenths appearing once. What was sequenced was PBMCs or T cells enriched from blood (not recorded which). The receptors shown here come from a woman in her fifties or sixties who had recovered from COVID-19.

V and J are TRBV19 and TRBJ2-1; 10 bases align to TRBD2. This CDR3 contains 14 residues. Per the germline V gene, CDR1 is LNHDA and CDR2 is SQIVND (reference sequence). The V gene end was trimmed by 6 bases and the J gene end by 7 bases; junction bases not matched to a gene: 6. The CDR3 DNA reads as TGTGCCAGTAGGCTAGCGGGAGCGCCTAATGAGCAGTTCTTC. Translated, it gives CASRLAGAPNEQFF.

The gene calls are TRBV29-1 and TRBJ2-3; 14 bases align to TRBD2. J gave up 6 bases and V 8 bases, and 13 bases lay outside the gene matches. Germline values: CDR1 SQVTM, CDR2 ANQGSEA. The CDR3 sequence is 16 residues long. The CDR3 nucleotides read TGCAGCATCGACCGGGGACTAGCGGGAGTAGGTGATACGCAGTATTTT. Its protein is CSIDRGLAGVGDTQYF.

The V and J genes are TRBV11-2 and TRBJ1-6; 7 bases agree with TRBD1. Germline V gene sequence: CDR1 SGHAT, CDR2 FQNNGV. This CDR3 region has 15 residues. J lost 5 bases, V lost 7 bases, and 8 bases had no gene match. The CDR3 nucleotides read TGTGCCAGCATGGGCCCGGGACAGCATAATTCACCCCTCCACTTT. It translates to CASMGPGQHNSPLHF.

This clone has only one observation. This sequence joins TRBV7-2 and TRBJ1-5, with a possible D match to TRBD1 (5 bases). The CDR3 sequence is 16 residues long. The germline V gene has CDR1 SGHTA and CDR2 FQGNSA. Deletions cut 2 bases from V and 3 bases from J, with 14 bases between. CDR3 nucleotides: TGTGCCAGCAGCTTAATTGGGCCGACAGCCAATCAGCCCCAGCATTTT. Amino acid sequence: CASSLIGPTANQPQHF.

The rearrangement joins TRBV28 to TRBJ2-1; 10 bases agree with TRBD2. Trimming cost V 5 bases and J 13 bases; bases outside gene matches: 14. The CDR3 runs 15 residues. Germline V lookup: CDR1 MDHEN, CDR2 SYDVKM. CDR3 sequence (DNA): TGTGCCAGCAGTCTACCGGGACAGGCTAGCGGGAGCCAGTTCTTC. Amino acids: CASSLPGQASGSQFF.

The chain links TRBV7-9 to TRBJ2-1; TRBD2 is a possible D gene (6 bases). Trimming removed 1 base from V and 0 bases from J, with 16 bases in between. The CDR3 runs 18 residues. CDR1 is SEHNR and CDR2 is FQNEAQ in the germline V gene (reference sequence). The DNA for the CDR3 is TGTGCCAGCAGCTTAGTGGTTATGCTAGCGAGCTCCTACAATGAGCAGTTCTTC. Protein: CASSLVVMLASSYNEQFF.